Listed below are T cell receptor beta chains from one sample, sequenced in a study of cytomegalovirus exposure and HLA in healthy donors. Profiled with immunoSEQ multiplex PCR; TCRdb holds only in-frame clones, not every one. The sample lists around 160,000 clones; around 68% were seen once. The specimen was PBMCs. The source is a man aged 50 or older in good health and CMV-seronegative. Both conserved end residues are part of each CDR3. The D gene is left open where the match is weak. Size tells how often a clone was seen (once, few, many) or the class of an expanded clone, and some rows leave it out.

j_call | d_call | clone_size | v_call | cdr3_aa | cdr3_nt
TRBJ1-2 | TRBD1 | . | TRBV7-3 | CASSFSGTGDGYTF | TGTGCCAGCAGCTTCTCCGGGACAGGGGACGGCTACACCTTC
TRBJ2-7 | . | . | TRBV6-5 | CASSYSTRGRTYEQYF | TGTGCCAGCAGTTACTCGACCAGGGGGAGGACCTACGAGCAGTACTTC
TRBJ1-1 | . | . | TRBV5-4 | CASSPGGGATEAFF | TGTGCCAGCAGCCCCGGGGGGGGCGCGACTGAAGCTTTCTTT
TRBJ2-1 | TRBD2 | . | TRBV5-1 | CASSLVLAGGSYNEQFF | TGCGCCAGCAGCTTGGTCCTAGCGGGGGGATCCTACAATGAGCAGTTCTTC
TRBJ1-2 | TRBD1 | . | TRBV7-6 | CASSLGGTGEAF | TGTGCCAGCAGCTTAGGGGGAACAGGGGAAGCCTTC
TRBJ2-7 | TRBD1 | . | TRBV27 | CASSFRTGVHEQYF | TGTGCCAGCAGTTTTAGGACAGGGGTCCACGAGCAGTACTTC
TRBJ1-2 | . | . | TRBV6-4 | CASSDSAGLGNYGYTF | TGTGCCAGCAGTGACTCGGCGGGCCTAGGAAACTATGGCTACACCTTC
TRBJ1-2 | . | . | TRBV5-1 | CASSADSGANYGYTF | TGCGCCAGCAGCGCAGACAGTGGGGCTAACTATGGCTACACCTTC
TRBJ1-5 | . | . | TRBV5-8 | CASRIEGPGYQPQHF | TGTGCCAGCAGAATTGAAGGGCCAGGGTATCAGCCCCAGCATTTT
TRBJ2-7 | . | . | TRBV27 | CASITQGPAGYEQYF | TGTGCCAGCATTACACAGGGGCCCGCGGGATACGAGCAGTACTTC
TRBJ1-5 | . | few | TRBV10-1 | CATKLWTVDSNQPQHF | TGCGCCACCAAACTATGGACAGTAGATAGCAATCAGCCCCAGCATTTT
TRBJ2-1 | TRBD1 | . | TRBV7-2 | CASSLSQGAIYNEQFF | TGTGCCAGCAGCTTATCTCAGGGGGCCATCTACAATGAGCAGTTCTTC
TRBJ1-3 | . | once | TRBV5-4 | CASSLGASSGNTIYF | TGTGCCAGCAGCTTGGGAGCGTCCTCTGGAAACACCATATATTTT
TRBJ1-6 | . | few | TRBV2 | CASSGSWDFQGNSPLHF | TGTGCCAGCAGTGGGAGTTGGGACTTCCAAGGAAATTCACCCCTCCACTTT
TRBJ1-3 | TRBD1 | . | TRBV6-6 | CASSYLGTAGNTIYF | TGTGCCAGCAGTTACCTTGGGACAGCTGGAAACACCATATATTTT
TRBJ2-3 | TRBD1 | . | TRBV6-6 | CASSYGTGLTDTQYF | TGTGCCAGCAGTTACGGGACAGGGCTCACAGATACGCAGTATTTT
TRBJ1-2 | TRBD1 | . | TRBV7-2 | CASSLRTGGPYGYTF | TGTGCCAGCAGCTTACGGACAGGGGGCCCCTATGGCTACACCTTC
TRBJ1-5 | . | . | TRBV10-1 | CASSERRDQPQHF | TGCGCCAGCAGTGAAAGGAGAGATCAGCCCCAGCATTTT
TRBJ2-7 | TRBD1 | . | TRBV6-5 | CASRTGGYEQYF | TGTGCCAGCAGGACAGGGGGCTACGAGCAGTACTTC
TRBJ1-5 | TRBD1 | few | TRBV18 | CASSSTGERQPQHF | TGTGCCAGCTCGTCGACAGGGGAACGTCAGCCCCAGCATTTT
TRBJ1-1 | . | few | TRBV6-5 | CASSFLQGNTEAFF | TGTGCCAGCAGTTTCCTCCAGGGGAACACTGAAGCTTTCTTT
TRBJ1-2 | TRBD1 | . | TRBV5-1 | CASSLAGQGPVYTF | TGCGCCAGCAGCTTGGCTGGACAGGGTCCAGTCTACACCTTC
TRBJ2-5 | TRBD2 | few | TRBV5-1 | CASSLGSGGLSQETQYF | TGCGCCAGCAGCTTGGGAAGCGGGGGCCTCTCCCAAGAGACCCAGTACTTC
TRBJ1-2 | . | few | TRBV6-5 | CASSVQGGNGYTF | TGTGCCAGCAGTGTCCAGGGAGGTAATGGCTACACCTTC